Described below is a single T cell receptor beta chain sequence and its context. The CDR3 sequence is 14 residues long. Sequencing was performed with immunoSEQ multiplex PCR; in TCRdb, only in-frame clones are kept and a portion is missing. Here the sample spans roughly 220,000 clones, 80% to 90% being singletons. This record comes from a study of blood T cell repertoires in COVID-19. As for the study in general: Italy, Spain and the United States were the sources of the convalescent and acute COVID-19 samples.

The V and J genes are TRBV12-2 and TRBJ1-1. TRBV12-2 is a recognized pseudogene. Sequenced input: PBMCs or T cells enriched from blood (not recorded which). The source of this sequence is a woman younger than 35 in a cohort exposed to, infected with or recovered from COVID-19 (not recorded which). The CDR3 DNA sequence: TGTGCAAGTCACTTAGGGAGAGATAACACTGAAGCTTTCTTT. Translation: CASHLGRDNTEAFF.